This T cell receptor beta chain stems from a study of CD8 T cell repertoires and HIV-1 epitope variants. Trimming stripped 5 bases from V and 7 bases from J, with 8 bases between. The CDR3 runs to 12 residues. The germline CDR1 and CDR2 sequences are SEHNR and FQNEAQ (reference sequence). Sequencing was performed with immunoSEQ multiplex PCR; in TCRdb, only in-frame clones are kept and a portion is missing. The sample lists about 4,600 clones, 65% to 80% occurring once. Sample share makes this clone medium-sized. What it recognizes is unknown. Sequenced input: cultured CD8+ T cells derived from PBMCs. The TCR sequence derives from a male donor with HIV. The chain carries TRBV7-9 and TRBJ2-2; no clear D. The CDR3 loop reads CASSLQDGELFF. The CDR3 DNA sequence: TGTGCCAGCAGCCTTCAGGACGGGGAGCTGTTTTTT.